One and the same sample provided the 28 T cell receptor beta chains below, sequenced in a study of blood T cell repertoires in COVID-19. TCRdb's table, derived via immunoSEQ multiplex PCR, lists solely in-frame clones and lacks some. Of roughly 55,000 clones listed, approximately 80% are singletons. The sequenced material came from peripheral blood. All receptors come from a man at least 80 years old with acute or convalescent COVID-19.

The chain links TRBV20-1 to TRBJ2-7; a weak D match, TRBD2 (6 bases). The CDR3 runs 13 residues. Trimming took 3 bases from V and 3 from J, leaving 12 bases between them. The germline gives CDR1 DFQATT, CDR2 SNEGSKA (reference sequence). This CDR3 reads CSASVAGNYEQYF. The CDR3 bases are TGCAGTGCTAGTGTGGCGGGAAACTACGAGCAGTACTTC.

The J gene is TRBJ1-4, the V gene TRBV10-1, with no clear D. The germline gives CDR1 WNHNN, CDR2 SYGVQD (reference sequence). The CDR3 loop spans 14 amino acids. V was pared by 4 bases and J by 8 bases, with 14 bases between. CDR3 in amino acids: CASSVSVSSEKLFF. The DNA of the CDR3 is TGCGCCAGCAGTGTATCTGTTAGTAGCGAAAAACTGTTTTTT.

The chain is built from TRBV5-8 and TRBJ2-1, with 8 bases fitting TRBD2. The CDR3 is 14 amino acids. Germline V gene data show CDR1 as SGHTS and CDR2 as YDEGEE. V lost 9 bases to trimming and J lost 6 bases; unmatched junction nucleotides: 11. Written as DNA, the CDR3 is TGTGCCATACCCGGGACTAGATTCCCCAATGAGCAGTTCTTC. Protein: CAIPGTRFPNEQFF.

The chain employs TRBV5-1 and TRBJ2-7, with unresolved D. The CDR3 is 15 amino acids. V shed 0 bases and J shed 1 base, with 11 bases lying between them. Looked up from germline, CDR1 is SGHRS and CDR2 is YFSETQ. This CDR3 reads CASSLAGSSSYEQYF. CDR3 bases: TGCGCCAGCAGCTTGGCAGGATCCAGTTCCTACGAGCAGTACTTC.

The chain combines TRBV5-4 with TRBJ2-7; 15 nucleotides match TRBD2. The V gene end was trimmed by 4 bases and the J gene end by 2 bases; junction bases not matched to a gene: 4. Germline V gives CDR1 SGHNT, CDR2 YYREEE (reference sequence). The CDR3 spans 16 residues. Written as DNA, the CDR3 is TGTGCCAGCAGCCGGGGACTAGCGGGGGGACCCTACGAGCAGTACTTC. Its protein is CASSRGLAGGPYEQYF. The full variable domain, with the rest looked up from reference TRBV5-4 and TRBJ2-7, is ETGVTQSPTHLIKTRGQQVTLRCSSQSGHNTVSWYQQALGQGPQFIFQYYREEENGRGNFPPRFSGLQFPNYSSELNVNALELDDSALYLCASSRGLAGGPYEQYFGPGTRLTVT.

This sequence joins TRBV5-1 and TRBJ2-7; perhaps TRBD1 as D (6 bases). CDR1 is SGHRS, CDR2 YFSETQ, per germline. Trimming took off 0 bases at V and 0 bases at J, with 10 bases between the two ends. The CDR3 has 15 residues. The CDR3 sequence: CASSLGGLSSYEQYF. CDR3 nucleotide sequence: TGCGCCAGCAGCTTGGGGGGGCTGAGCTCCTACGAGCAGTACTTC.

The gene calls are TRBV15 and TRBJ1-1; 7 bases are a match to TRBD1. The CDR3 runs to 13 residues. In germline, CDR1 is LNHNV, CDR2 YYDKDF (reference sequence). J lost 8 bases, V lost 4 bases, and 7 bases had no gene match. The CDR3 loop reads CATSILGQTEAFF. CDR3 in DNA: TGTGCCACCAGCATCTTGGGACAGACGGAAGCTTTCTTT.

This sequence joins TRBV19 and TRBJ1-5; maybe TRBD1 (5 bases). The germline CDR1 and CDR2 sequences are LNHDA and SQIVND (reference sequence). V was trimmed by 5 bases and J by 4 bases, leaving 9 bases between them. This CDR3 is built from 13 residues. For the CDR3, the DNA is TGTGCCAGTAGTCTCCAGGGAAATCAGCCCCAGCATTTT. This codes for CASSLQGNQPQHF.

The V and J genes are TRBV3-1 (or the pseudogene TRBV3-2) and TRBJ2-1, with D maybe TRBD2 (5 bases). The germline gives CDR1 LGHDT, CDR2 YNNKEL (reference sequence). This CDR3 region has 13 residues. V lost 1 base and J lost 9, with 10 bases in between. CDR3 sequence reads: CASSQVWGAEQFF. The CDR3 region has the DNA TGTGCCAGCAGCCAAGTGTGGGGAGCTGAGCAGTTCTTC.

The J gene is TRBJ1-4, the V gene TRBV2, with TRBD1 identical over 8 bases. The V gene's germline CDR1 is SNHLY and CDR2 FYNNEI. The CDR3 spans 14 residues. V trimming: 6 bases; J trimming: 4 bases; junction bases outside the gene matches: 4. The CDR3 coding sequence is TGTGCCAGCAGGGAGGACAGGGATAATGAAAAACTGTTTTTT. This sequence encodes CASREDRDNEKLFF.

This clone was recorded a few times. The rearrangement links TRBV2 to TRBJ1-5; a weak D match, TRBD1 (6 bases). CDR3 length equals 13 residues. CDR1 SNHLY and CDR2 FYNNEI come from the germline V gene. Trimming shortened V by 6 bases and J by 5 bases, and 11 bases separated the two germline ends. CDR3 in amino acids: CASSTQGYQPQHF. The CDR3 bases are TGTGCCAGCAGCACACAGGGCTATCAGCCCCAGCATTTT. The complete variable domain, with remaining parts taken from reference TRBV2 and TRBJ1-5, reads EPEVTQTPSHQVTQMGQEVILRCVPISNHLYFYWYRQILGQKVEFLVSFYNNEISEKSEIFDDQFSVERPDGSNFTLKIRSTKLEDSAMYFCASSTQGYQPQHFGDGTRLSIL.

CDR3 nucleotide sequence: TGCGCCAGCAGCCTGACAGGGGATGGAAACACCATATATTTT. Translated, it gives CASSLTGDGNTIYF. The chain recombines TRBV5-1 with TRBJ1-3; 8 positions match TRBD1. The CDR3 is made up of 14 amino acids. V shed 4 bases, J shed 3 bases, and the junction held 3 bases outside the gene matches. Germline CDR1 reads SGHRS; CDR2 reads YFSETQ.

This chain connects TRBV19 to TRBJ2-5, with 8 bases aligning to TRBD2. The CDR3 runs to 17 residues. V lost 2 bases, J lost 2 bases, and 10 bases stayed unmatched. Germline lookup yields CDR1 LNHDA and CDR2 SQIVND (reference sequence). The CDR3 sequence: CASSITHTGGGQETQYF. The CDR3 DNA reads TGTGCCAGTAGTATAACTCATACCGGGGGGGGTCAAGAGACCCAGTACTTC.

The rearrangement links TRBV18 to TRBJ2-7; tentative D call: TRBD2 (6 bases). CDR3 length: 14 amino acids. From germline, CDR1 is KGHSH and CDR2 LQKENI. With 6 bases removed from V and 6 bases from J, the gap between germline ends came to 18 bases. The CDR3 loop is CASSPGLPSGEQYF. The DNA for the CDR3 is TGTGCCAGCTCCCCGGGACTCCCGTCCGGCGAGCAGTACTTC.

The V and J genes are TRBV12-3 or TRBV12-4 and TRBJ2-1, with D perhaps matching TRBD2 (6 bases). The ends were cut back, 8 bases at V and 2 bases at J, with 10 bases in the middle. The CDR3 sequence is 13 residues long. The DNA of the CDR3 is TGTGCCAGCGGGGCGGGAACCTACAATGAGCAGTTCTTC. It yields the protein CASGAGTYNEQFF.

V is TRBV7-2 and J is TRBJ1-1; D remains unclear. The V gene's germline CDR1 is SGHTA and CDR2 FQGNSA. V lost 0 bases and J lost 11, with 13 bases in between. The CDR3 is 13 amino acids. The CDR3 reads CASSLASGFNAFF. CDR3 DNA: TGTGCCAGCAGCTTAGCATCGGGGTTTAACGCTTTCTTT.

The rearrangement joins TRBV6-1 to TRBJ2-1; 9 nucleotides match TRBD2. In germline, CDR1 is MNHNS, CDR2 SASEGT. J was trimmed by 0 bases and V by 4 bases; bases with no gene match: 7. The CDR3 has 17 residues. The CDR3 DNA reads TGTGCCAGCAGTGTTACTTTAGCGGGGGCCTCCTACAATGAGCAGTTCTTC. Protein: CASSVTLAGASYNEQFF.

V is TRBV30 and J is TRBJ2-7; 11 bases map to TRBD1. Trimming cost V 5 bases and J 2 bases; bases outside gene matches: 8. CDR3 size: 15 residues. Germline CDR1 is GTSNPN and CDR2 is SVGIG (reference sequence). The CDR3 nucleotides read TGTGCCTGGGCCGTCGGGACAGGGGGTACCTACGAGCAGTACTTC. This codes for CAWAVGTGGTYEQYF. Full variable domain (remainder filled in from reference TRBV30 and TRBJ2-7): SQTIHQWPATLVQPVGSPLSLECTVEGTSNPNLYWYRQAAGRGLQLLFYSVGIGQISSEVPQNLSASRPQDRQFILSSKKLLLSDSGFYLCAWAVGTGGTYEQYFGPGTRLTVT.

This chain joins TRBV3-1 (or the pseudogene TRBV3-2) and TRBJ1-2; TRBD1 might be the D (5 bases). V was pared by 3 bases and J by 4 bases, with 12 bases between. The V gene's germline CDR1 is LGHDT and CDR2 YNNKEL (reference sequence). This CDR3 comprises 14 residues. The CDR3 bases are TGTGCCAGCAGCCAGGGGCGAGCGGGCTATGGCTACACCTTC. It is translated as CASSQGRAGYGYTF.

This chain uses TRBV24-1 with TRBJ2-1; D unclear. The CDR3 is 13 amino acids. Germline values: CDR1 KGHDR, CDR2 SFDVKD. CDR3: CATGVPKYNEQFF. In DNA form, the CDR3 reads TGTGCGACCGGAGTCCCCAAATACAATGAGCAGTTCTTC.

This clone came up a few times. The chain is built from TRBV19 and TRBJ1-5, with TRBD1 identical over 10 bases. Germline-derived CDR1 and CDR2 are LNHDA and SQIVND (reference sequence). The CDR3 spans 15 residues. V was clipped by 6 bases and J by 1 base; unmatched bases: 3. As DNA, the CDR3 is TGTGCCAGTAGAGGGACAGGGGCGAGCAATCAGCCCCAGCATTTT. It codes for CASRGTGASNQPQHF. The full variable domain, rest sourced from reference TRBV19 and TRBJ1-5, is DGGITQSPKYLFRKEGQNVTLSCEQNLNHDAMYWYRQDPGQGLRLIYYSQIVNDFQKGDIAEGYSVSREKKESFPLTVTSAQKNPTAFYLCASRGTGASNQPQHFGDGTRLSIL.

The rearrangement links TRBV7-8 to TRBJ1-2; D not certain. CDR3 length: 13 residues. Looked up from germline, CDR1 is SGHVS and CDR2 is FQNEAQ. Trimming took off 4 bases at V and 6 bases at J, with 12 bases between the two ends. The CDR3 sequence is CASSSGGRDGYTF. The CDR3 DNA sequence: TGTGCCAGCAGCTCCGGAGGTCGCGATGGCTACACCTTC.

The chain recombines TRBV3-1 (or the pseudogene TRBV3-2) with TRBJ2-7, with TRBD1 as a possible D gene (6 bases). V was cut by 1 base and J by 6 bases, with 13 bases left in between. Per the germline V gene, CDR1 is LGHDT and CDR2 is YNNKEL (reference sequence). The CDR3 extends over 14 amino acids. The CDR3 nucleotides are TGTGCCAGCAGCCAAGTACAGGGAAGGGGCGAGCAGTACTTC. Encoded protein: CASSQVQGRGEQYF.

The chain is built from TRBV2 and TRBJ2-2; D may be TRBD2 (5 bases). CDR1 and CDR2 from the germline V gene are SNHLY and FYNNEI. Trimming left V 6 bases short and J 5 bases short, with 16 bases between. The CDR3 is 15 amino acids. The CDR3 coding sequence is TGTGCCAGCAGACTCGGGGTTTTGGTAACCGGGGAGCTGTTTTTT. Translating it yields CASRLGVLVTGELFF.

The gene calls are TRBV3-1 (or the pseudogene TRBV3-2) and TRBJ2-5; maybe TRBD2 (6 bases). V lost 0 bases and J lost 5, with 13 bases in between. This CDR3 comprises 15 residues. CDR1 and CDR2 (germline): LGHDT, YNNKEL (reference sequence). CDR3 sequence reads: CASSQDRGKGETQYF. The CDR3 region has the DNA TGTGCCAGCAGCCAAGACCGGGGGAAGGGGGAGACCCAGTACTTC.

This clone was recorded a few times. CDR3 DNA: TGTGCCAGCAGCTTAGGTGGGGGGGCTAGCGGGAGTTTTTACGAGCAGTACTTC. The encoded protein is CASSLGGGASGSFYEQYF. V is TRBV11-2 and J is TRBJ2-7; 10 nucleotides line up with TRBD2. The CDR3 is 18 residues long. With 1 base clipped from V and 4 bases from J, the junction kept 13 bases outside the gene matches. CDR1 is SGHAT, CDR2 FQNNGV, per germline.

This CDR3 reads CASSMTSGGARETQYF. The CDR3, as DNA: TGTGCCAGCAGCATGACTAGCGGGGGGGCCCGTGAGACCCAGTACTTC. The chain is built from TRBV7-2 and TRBJ2-5, with 14 bases matching TRBD2. The CDR3 sequence is 16 residues long. Germline V gives CDR1 SGHTA, CDR2 FQGNSA. V lost 5 bases, J lost 5 bases, and 7 bases stayed unmatched.

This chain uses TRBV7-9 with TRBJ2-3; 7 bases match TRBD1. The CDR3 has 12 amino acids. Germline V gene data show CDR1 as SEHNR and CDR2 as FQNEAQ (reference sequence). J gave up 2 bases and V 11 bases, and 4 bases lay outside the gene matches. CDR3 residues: CAGGQATDTQYF. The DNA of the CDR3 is TGTGCCGGAGGACAGGCCACAGATACGCAGTATTTT.